These T cell receptor beta chains were read from a single sample in a study of early T cells in non-severe SARS-CoV-2 infection. TCRdb passed the 5' RACE reads through MiXCR, listing each CDR3 protein once. There are tens of thousands of distinct CDR3 sequences in the sample; approximately 14% occur only once, and 6.1% lies in the top ten. Sequencing was performed on whole blood. The receptor set was obtained from an adult who was a healthcare worker with PCR-confirmed SARS-CoV-2 infection or an uninfected control (not recorded which). Each CDR3 is given with its conserved first and last residue. Fields, in order: V gene, CDR3 length, J gene, clone size, D gene, CDR3 DNA, CDR3 protein. The D gene is left open where the match is weak. The size field is filled for only some rows; it gives once, few, many or a size class.

v_gene: TRBV10-2; len: 14; j_gene: TRBJ2-5; abundance: many; d_gene: -; CDR3nt: TGCGCCAGCAGTGAAGGCCTCTCCGGGGGTACCCAGTACTTC; CDR3aa: CASSEGLSGGTQYF
v_gene: TRBV12-3/TRBV12-4; len: 14; j_gene: TRBJ2-1; abundance: few; d_gene: -; CDR3nt: TGTGCCAGCAGTTTAGGAGGTAGTTCCAATGAGCAGTTCTTC; CDR3aa: CASSLGGSSNEQFF
v_gene: TRBV14; len: 16; j_gene: TRBJ2-3; abundance: many; d_gene: TRBD2; CDR3nt: TGTGCCAGCAGCCCCATCCCTAGCGGGGGGTCAGATACGCAGTATTTT; CDR3aa: CASSPIPSGGSDTQYF
v_gene: TRBV24-1; len: 14; j_gene: TRBJ2-2; abundance: few; d_gene: -; CDR3nt: TGTGCCACCCAGTGGGGACGGGGCACCGGGGAGCTGTTTTTT; CDR3aa: CATQWGRGTGELFF
v_gene: TRBV13; len: 16; j_gene: TRBJ1-2; abundance: -; d_gene: TRBD1; CDR3nt: TGTGCCAGCAGCCTCCAGGGAAGGGGGCATGGCTATGGCTACACCTTC; CDR3aa: CASSLQGRGHGYGYTF
v_gene: TRBV7-8; len: 16; j_gene: TRBJ1-5; abundance: -; d_gene: -; CDR3nt: TGTGCCAGCAGCTTAATACAGGGCCCTATCAATCAGCCCCAGCATTTT; CDR3aa: CASSLIQGPINQPQHF
v_gene: TRBV20-1; len: 14; j_gene: TRBJ2-7; abundance: few; d_gene: TRBD1; CDR3nt: TGCAGTGCTAGGGACAGGTCTTTCTCCTACGAGCAGTACTTC; CDR3aa: CSARDRSFSYEQYF
v_gene: TRBV20-1; len: 15; j_gene: TRBJ2-2; abundance: few; d_gene: -; CDR3nt: TGCAGTGCTAGAGCCACATTGGCGAACACCGGGGAGCTGTTTTTT; CDR3aa: CSARATLANTGELFF
v_gene: TRBV6-1; len: 13; j_gene: TRBJ1-1; abundance: few; d_gene: -; CDR3nt: TGTGCCAGCAGGCGAGGGGGAGGGGGTGAAGCTTTCTTT; CDR3aa: CASRRGGGGEAFF
v_gene: TRBV4-1; len: 16; j_gene: TRBJ2-2; abundance: -; d_gene: TRBD1; CDR3nt: TGCGCCAGCAGGGATGGGACAGGATCGAACACCGGGGAGCTGTTTTTT; CDR3aa: CASRDGTGSNTGELFF
v_gene: TRBV28; len: 13; j_gene: TRBJ2-2; abundance: few; d_gene: -; CDR3nt: TGTGCCAGCAGTCGTATGGACACCGGGGAGCTGTTTTTT; CDR3aa: CASSRMDTGELFF
v_gene: TRBV29-1; len: 12; j_gene: TRBJ1-4; abundance: many; d_gene: TRBD1; CDR3nt: TGCAGCGTTGAAATATCAGGGGGTCAACTGTTTTTT; CDR3aa: CSVEISGGQLFF
v_gene: TRBV12-3/TRBV12-4; len: 14; j_gene: TRBJ1-4; abundance: many; d_gene: TRBD1; CDR3nt: TGTGCCAGCAGTAGGGACAGGGGAGGTGAAAAACTGTTTTTT; CDR3aa: CASSRDRGGEKLFF
v_gene: TRBV29-1; len: 13; j_gene: TRBJ2-6; abundance: -; d_gene: -; CDR3nt: TGCAGCGTTGGGGACTCTGGGGCCAACGTCCTGACTTTC; CDR3aa: CSVGDSGANVLTF
v_gene: TRBV5-1; len: 13; j_gene: TRBJ1-2; abundance: -; d_gene: TRBD1; CDR3nt: TGCGCCAGCAGCACGGAACAGGGGTATGGCTACACCTTC; CDR3aa: CASSTEQGYGYTF
v_gene: TRBV6-5; len: 17; j_gene: TRBJ2-7; abundance: few; d_gene: TRBD2; CDR3nt: TGTGCCAGCAGTTACTCTGGCGCCAGCGGGGGGTCCTACGAGCAGTACTTC; CDR3aa: CASSYSGASGGSYEQYF
v_gene: TRBV6-6; len: 14; j_gene: TRBJ1-2; abundance: few; d_gene: TRBD1; CDR3nt: TGTGCCAGCCAGGCCCGGGACAGGGGCTATGGCTACACCTTC; CDR3aa: CASQARDRGYGYTF
v_gene: TRBV6-5; len: 13; j_gene: TRBJ2-1; abundance: once; d_gene: -; CDR3nt: TGTGCCAGCCGTGACTCGGGGGTCGATGAGCAGTTCTTC; CDR3aa: CASRDSGVDEQFF
v_gene: TRBV11-2; len: 15; j_gene: TRBJ2-7; abundance: few; d_gene: TRBD1; CDR3nt: TGTGCCAGCAGCTTTCCCAGGACAGGGGGGGACGAGCAGTACTTC; CDR3aa: CASSFPRTGGDEQYF
v_gene: TRBV6-5; len: 17; j_gene: TRBJ1-3; abundance: -; d_gene: TRBD1; CDR3nt: TGTGCCAGCAGTTACTCCCGACAGGGGAACTCTGGAAACACCATATATTTT; CDR3aa: CASSYSRQGNSGNTIYF
v_gene: TRBV29-1; len: 13; j_gene: TRBJ1-1; abundance: -; d_gene: -; CDR3nt: TGCAGCGCTGTCGGGACCGTGAGACTTGAAGCTTTCTTT; CDR3aa: CSAVGTVRLEAFF
v_gene: TRBV25-1; len: 13; j_gene: TRBJ1-1; abundance: few; d_gene: TRBD1; CDR3nt: TGTGCCAGCCTGGGACAGGGGAACACTGAAGCTTTCTTT; CDR3aa: CASLGQGNTEAFF
v_gene: TRBV6-6; len: 15; j_gene: TRBJ1-1; abundance: -; d_gene: TRBD1; CDR3nt: TGTGCCAGCAGAAGACCGGGACAGGGTAACACTGAAGCTTTCTTT; CDR3aa: CASRRPGQGNTEAFF
v_gene: TRBV6-4; len: 13; j_gene: TRBJ1-2; abundance: -; d_gene: -; CDR3nt: TGTGCCAGCAGTGACATGGGGGACTATGGCTACACCTTC; CDR3aa: CASSDMGDYGYTF
v_gene: TRBV20-1; len: 10; j_gene: TRBJ2-1; abundance: few; d_gene: -; CDR3nt: TGCAGTGCTAGGTACAATGAGCAGTTCTTC; CDR3aa: CSARYNEQFF
v_gene: TRBV11-2; len: 12; j_gene: TRBJ1-1; abundance: -; d_gene: -; CDR3nt: TGTGCCAGCAGCTTTGGACAGTCTGAAGCTTTCTTT; CDR3aa: CASSFGQSEAFF
v_gene: TRBV6-2/TRBV6-3; len: 13; j_gene: TRBJ2-1; abundance: few; d_gene: -; CDR3nt: TGTGCCAGCAGTTACTCGCTAGCTGGTGAGCAGTTCTTC; CDR3aa: CASSYSLAGEQFF
v_gene: TRBV9; len: 14; j_gene: TRBJ1-1; abundance: few; d_gene: -; CDR3nt: TGTGCCAGCAGCTCCAGCGGGGGGGACACTGAAGCTTTCTTT; CDR3aa: CASSSSGGDTEAFF
v_gene: TRBV5-5; len: 13; j_gene: TRBJ2-3; abundance: once; d_gene: -; CDR3nt: TGTGCCAGCAGCTGGGGAATCACAGATACGCAGTATTTT; CDR3aa: CASSWGITDTQYF
v_gene: TRBV24-1; len: 14; j_gene: TRBJ2-6; abundance: few; d_gene: -; CDR3nt: TGTGCCACCAGTGATTTTACTGGGGCCAACGTCCTGACTTTC; CDR3aa: CATSDFTGANVLTF
v_gene: TRBV29-1; len: 12; j_gene: TRBJ2-5; abundance: few; d_gene: TRBD2; CDR3nt: TGCAGCGTCGGGACTAGCAGGGAGACCCAGTACTTC; CDR3aa: CSVGTSRETQYF
v_gene: TRBV11-1; len: 13; j_gene: TRBJ2-4; abundance: few; d_gene: -; CDR3nt: TGTGCCAGCAGCTTAGATTCAGCGGGCGTTCAGTACTTC; CDR3aa: CASSLDSAGVQYF
v_gene: TRBV27; len: 13; j_gene: TRBJ2-3; abundance: many; d_gene: -; CDR3nt: TGTGCCAGCAGCAACTTTGGCACAGATACGCAGTATTTT; CDR3aa: CASSNFGTDTQYF
v_gene: TRBV27; len: 14; j_gene: TRBJ1-1; abundance: many; d_gene: -; CDR3nt: TGTGCCAGCAGTTTATGGGGCATTAACACTGAAGCTTTCTTT; CDR3aa: CASSLWGINTEAFF
v_gene: TRBV28; len: 15; j_gene: TRBJ2-7; abundance: few; d_gene: TRBD2; CDR3nt: TGTGCCAGCAGTCGCGGGACTAGCGGCGACTACGAGCAGTACTTC; CDR3aa: CASSRGTSGDYEQYF
v_gene: TRBV6-1; len: 14; j_gene: TRBJ1-6; abundance: many; d_gene: -; CDR3nt: TGTGCCAGCAGGGGGGAACGAGATAATTCACCCCTCCACTTT; CDR3aa: CASRGERDNSPLHF
v_gene: TRBV29-1; len: 13; j_gene: TRBJ2-2; abundance: many; d_gene: -; CDR3nt: TGCAGCGTAATACCACAGGGAGGCGGGGAGCTGTTTTTT; CDR3aa: CSVIPQGGGELFF
v_gene: TRBV12-3/TRBV12-4; len: 15; j_gene: TRBJ1-5; abundance: -; d_gene: TRBD1; CDR3nt: TGTGCCAGCAGTTACACAGGGGGCGGAGGTCAGCCCCAGCATTTT; CDR3aa: CASSYTGGGGQPQHF
v_gene: TRBV2; len: 13; j_gene: TRBJ1-2; abundance: few; d_gene: -; CDR3nt: TGTGCCAGCAGGCCGACAGCGCTCTATGGCTACACCTTC; CDR3aa: CASRPTALYGYTF
v_gene: TRBV7-2; len: 16; j_gene: TRBJ1-2; abundance: many; d_gene: TRBD1; CDR3nt: TGTGCCAGCAGCCGACAGGGATCCCGGGCAGGATATGGCTACACCTTC; CDR3aa: CASSRQGSRAGYGYTF
v_gene: TRBV6-4; len: 15; j_gene: TRBJ2-3; abundance: few; d_gene: -; CDR3nt: TGTGCCAGCAGTAATGGACTAGCAGGGGGGGATACGCAGTATTTT; CDR3aa: CASSNGLAGGDTQYF
v_gene: TRBV10-3; len: 13; j_gene: TRBJ1-1; abundance: few; d_gene: -; CDR3nt: TGTGCCGTCCGATCGGAGGTGAACACTGAAGCTTTCTTT; CDR3aa: CAVRSEVNTEAFF
v_gene: TRBV5-4; len: 13; j_gene: TRBJ1-2; abundance: -; d_gene: -; CDR3nt: TGTGCCAGCAGCAGGAGCGACCCCTCCGGATACACCTTC; CDR3aa: CASSRSDPSGYTF
v_gene: TRBV20-1; len: 12; j_gene: TRBJ2-7; abundance: many; d_gene: -; CDR3nt: TGCAGTGCTAGAGCGATGGGCTACGAGCAGTACTTC; CDR3aa: CSARAMGYEQYF
v_gene: TRBV7-2; len: 15; j_gene: TRBJ1-6; abundance: few; d_gene: TRBD1; CDR3nt: TGTGCCAGCAGCCCAAGACAGGGGACGAATTCACCCCTCCACTTT; CDR3aa: CASSPRQGTNSPLHF
v_gene: TRBV2; len: 13; j_gene: TRBJ1-1; abundance: few; d_gene: -; CDR3nt: TGTGCCACAGGGCCAGGAGTTGGCACTGAAGCTTTCTTT; CDR3aa: CATGPGVGTEAFF
v_gene: TRBV12-3/TRBV12-4; len: 16; j_gene: TRBJ1-2; abundance: -; d_gene: TRBD1; CDR3nt: TGTGCCAGCAGACGGGACAGGGGCGTATCTAACTATGGCTACACCTTC; CDR3aa: CASRRDRGVSNYGYTF
v_gene: TRBV7-2; len: 15; j_gene: TRBJ1-4; abundance: -; d_gene: -; CDR3nt: TGTGCCAGCAGCCTGCCGCGACGGGATAATGAAAAACTGTTTTTT; CDR3aa: CASSLPRRDNEKLFF
v_gene: TRBV20-1; len: 12; j_gene: TRBJ1-2; abundance: -; d_gene: -; CDR3nt: TGCAGTCTAAGTGGGGGGCCGGAGGGCTACACCTTC; CDR3aa: CSLSGGPEGYTF
v_gene: TRBV4-2; len: 16; j_gene: TRBJ2-7; abundance: -; d_gene: TRBD2; CDR3nt: TGTGCCAGCAGCCAAGAACTAGGGAGGGGCGCCTACGAGCAGTACTTC; CDR3aa: CASSQELGRGAYEQYF
v_gene: TRBV10-2; len: 17; j_gene: TRBJ2-7; abundance: -; d_gene: TRBD1; CDR3nt: TGCGCCAGCAGTGAGTCGAGGGGACAGGTCTCCTCCTACGAGCAGTACTTC; CDR3aa: CASSESRGQVSSYEQYF
v_gene: TRBV5-1; len: 13; j_gene: TRBJ2-5; abundance: few; d_gene: -; CDR3nt: TGCGCCAGCAGCTCTGGATTTGGAGAGACCCAGTACTTC; CDR3aa: CASSSGFGETQYF
v_gene: TRBV11-2; len: 15; j_gene: TRBJ1-2; abundance: -; d_gene: -; CDR3nt: TGTGCCAGCAGTTCAAATACAGACCCCTTCTATGGCTACACCTTC; CDR3aa: CASSSNTDPFYGYTF
v_gene: TRBV7-9; len: 15; j_gene: TRBJ1-1; abundance: few; d_gene: -; CDR3nt: TGTGCCAGCACCCGAAACGAGAGGGCGGGCACTGAAGCTTTCTTT; CDR3aa: CASTRNERAGTEAFF
v_gene: TRBV29-1; len: 14; j_gene: TRBJ2-1; abundance: many; d_gene: -; CDR3nt: TGCAGCGGCCTTTCCGGGGCCCTTTACAATGAGCAGTTCTTC; CDR3aa: CSGLSGALYNEQFF